This T cell receptor (beta chain) is drawn from a study of blood T cell repertoires in COVID-19. Overall study context: Specimens from acute and convalescent COVID-19 originated in the United States, Italy and Spain.

Sequenced by immunoSEQ multiplex PCR; TCRdb stores in-frame clones only, minus some. The sample carries 65,000 to 70,000 clones, more than 75% recorded once. This clonotype was sampled from a woman aged 55-69 years with acute or convalescent COVID-19. The sample was peripheral blood.

CDR3 DNA: TGTGCCAGCAGCCAAACCTCGGGGTACACTGAAGCTTTCTTT. This translates into CASSQTSGYTEAFF. V is TRBV3-1 (or the pseudogene TRBV3-2) and J is TRBJ1-1, with no clear D. Germline V lookup: CDR1 LGHDT, CDR2 YNNKEL (reference sequence). This CDR3 has 14 amino acids. V gave up 2 bases and J gave up 3 bases, with 10 bases separating them.